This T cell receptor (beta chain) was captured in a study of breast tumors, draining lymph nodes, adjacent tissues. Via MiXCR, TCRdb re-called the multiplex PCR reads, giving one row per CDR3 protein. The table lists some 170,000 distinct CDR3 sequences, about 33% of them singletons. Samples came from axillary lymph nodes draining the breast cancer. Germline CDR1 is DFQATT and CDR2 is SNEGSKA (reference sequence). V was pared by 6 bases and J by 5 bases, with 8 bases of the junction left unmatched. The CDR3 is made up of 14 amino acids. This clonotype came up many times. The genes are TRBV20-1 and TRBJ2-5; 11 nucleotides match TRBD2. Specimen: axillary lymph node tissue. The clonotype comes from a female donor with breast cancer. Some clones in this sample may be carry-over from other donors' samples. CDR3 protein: CSASLAGVGETQYF. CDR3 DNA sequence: TGCAGTGCCTCACTAGCGGGAGTGGGGGAGACCCAGTACTTC.